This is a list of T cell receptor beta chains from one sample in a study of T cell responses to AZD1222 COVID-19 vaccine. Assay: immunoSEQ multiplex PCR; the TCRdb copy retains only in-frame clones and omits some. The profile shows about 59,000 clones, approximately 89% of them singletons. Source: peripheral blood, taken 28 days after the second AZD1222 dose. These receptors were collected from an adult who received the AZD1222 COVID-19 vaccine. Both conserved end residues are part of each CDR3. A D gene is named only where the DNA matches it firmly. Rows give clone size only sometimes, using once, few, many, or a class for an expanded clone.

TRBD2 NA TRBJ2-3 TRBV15 CATSRSRGEDTQYF TGTGCCACCAGCAGATCCCGGGGGGAAGATACGCAGTATTTT
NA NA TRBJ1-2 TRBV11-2 CASSLWTAGDYGYTF TGTGCCAGCAGCCTATGGACGGCAGGGGACTATGGCTACACCTTC
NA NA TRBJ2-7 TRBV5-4 CASSFSGTYEQYF TGTGCCAGCAGCTTTAGCGGTACCTACGAGCAGTACTTC
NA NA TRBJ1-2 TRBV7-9 CASSPGSISKGGYTF TGTGCCAGCAGCCCCGGTTCCATTAGCAAAGGCGGCTACACCTTC
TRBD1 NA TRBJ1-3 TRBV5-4 CASSSGQGAGGNTIYF TGTGCCAGCAGCTCCGGACAGGGGGCTGGTGGAAACACCATATATTTT
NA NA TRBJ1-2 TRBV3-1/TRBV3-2 CASSQSEGYGYTF TGTGCCAGCAGCCAATCCGAGGGCTATGGCTACACCTTC
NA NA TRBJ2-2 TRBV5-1 CASSSDRNWVGELFF TGCGCCAGCAGCTCCGACAGAAATTGGGTCGGGGAGCTGTTTTTT
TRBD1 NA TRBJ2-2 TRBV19 CASSKQGAGELFF TGTGCCAGTAGCAAACAGGGGGCCGGGGAGCTGTTTTTT
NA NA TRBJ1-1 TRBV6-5 CASRKQVLNTEAFF TGTGCCAGCAGGAAACAGGTTCTGAACACTGAAGCTTTCTTT
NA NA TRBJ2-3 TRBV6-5 CASSYTGALSTDTQYF TGTGCCAGCAGTTACACAGGCGCTCTTAGCACAGATACGCAGTATTTT
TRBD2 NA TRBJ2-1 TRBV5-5 CASRLAPHNEQFF TGTGCCAGCCGACTAGCTCCGCACAATGAGCAGTTCTTC
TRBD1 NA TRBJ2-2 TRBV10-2 CASRENLGQTNTGELFF TGCGCCAGCAGGGAAAACCTGGGACAGACGAACACCGGGGAGCTGTTTTTT
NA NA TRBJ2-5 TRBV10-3 CAIGYFQETQYF TGTGCCATCGGCTACTTTCAAGAGACCCAGTACTTC
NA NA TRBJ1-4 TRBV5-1 CASSGGSDSTNEKLFF TGCGCCAGCAGCGGGGGATCAGATTCAACTAATGAAAAACTGTTTTTT
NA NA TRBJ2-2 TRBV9 CASSAGSRELFF TGTGCCAGCAGTGCCGGAAGCCGGGAGCTGTTTTTT
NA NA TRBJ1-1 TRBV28 CASSPSGRANTEAFF TGTGCCAGCAGTCCTTCAGGGAGGGCGAACACTGAAGCTTTCTTT
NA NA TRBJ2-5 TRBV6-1 CASSEGLETQYF TGTGCCAGCAGTGAGGGGCTGGAGACCCAGTACTTC
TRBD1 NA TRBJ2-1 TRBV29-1 CSVDGQGAPNEQFF TGCAGCGTTGACGGACAGGGGGCGCCGAATGAGCAGTTCTTC
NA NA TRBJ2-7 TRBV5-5 CASSLRPGIPYEQYF TGTGCCAGCAGCTTGCGTCCAGGGATTCCCTACGAGCAGTACTTC
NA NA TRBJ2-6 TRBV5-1 CASSLGGSSSRANVLTF TGCGCCAGCAGCTTGGGGGGCTCTAGCTCTCGGGCCAACGTCCTGACTTTC
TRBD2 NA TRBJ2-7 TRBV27 CASSLQGLAGGDTYEQYF TGTGCCAGCAGTCTACAAGGACTAGCGGGAGGGGACACCTACGAGCAGTACTTC
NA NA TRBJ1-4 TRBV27 CASSPLTQEKLFF TGTGCCAGCAGTCCCCTTACCCAAGAAAAACTGTTTTTT
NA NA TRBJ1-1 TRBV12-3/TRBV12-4 CASSLSWGEAFF TGTGCCAGCAGTTTAAGCTGGGGTGAAGCTTTCTTT
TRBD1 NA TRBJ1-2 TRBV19 CATGVPGQAEGYGYTF TGTGCCACTGGGGTCCCCGGACAGGCCGAGGGGTATGGCTACACCTTC
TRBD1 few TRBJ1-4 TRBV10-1 CASSSGPGGISEKLFF TGCGCCAGCAGTTCTGGCCCAGGGGGGATCAGTGAAAAACTGTTTTTT
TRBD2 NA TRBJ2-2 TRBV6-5 CASSYGGSGAGELFF TGTGCCAGCAGTTACGGGGGTAGCGGGGCCGGGGAGCTGTTTTTT
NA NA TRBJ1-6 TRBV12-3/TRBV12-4 CASSRGGSPLHF TGTGCCAGCAGTAGGGGTGGTTCACCCCTCCACTTT
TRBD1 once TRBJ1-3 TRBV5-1 CASSLGQGGGNTIYF TGCGCCAGCAGCTTGGGACAGGGAGGTGGAAACACCATATATTTT
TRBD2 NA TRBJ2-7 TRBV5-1 CASSLGPGTSDDEQYF TGCGCCAGCAGCTTGGGACCCGGGACTAGCGACGACGAGCAGTACTTC
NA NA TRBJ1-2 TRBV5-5 CASSLVAGPNYGYTF TGTGCCAGCAGCTTGGTGGCAGGACCTAACTATGGCTACACCTTC
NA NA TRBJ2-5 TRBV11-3 CASSLGGPHGETQYF TGTGCCAGCAGCTTAGGGGGGCCACACGGGGAGACCCAGTACTTC
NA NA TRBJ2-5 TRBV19 CASSIEPGQETQYF TGTGCCAGTAGTATAGAACCGGGCCAAGAGACCCAGTACTTC
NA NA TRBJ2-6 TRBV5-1 CASSLSRGVSGANVLTF TGCGCCAGCAGCTTGAGCCGCGGGGTCTCTGGGGCCAACGTCCTGACTTTC
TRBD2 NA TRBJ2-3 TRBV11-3 CASSFSRGGRDTQYF TGTGCCAGCAGCTTCTCGCGGGGGGGCCGAGATACGCAGTATTTT
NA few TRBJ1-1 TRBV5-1 CASSQRTANTEAFF TGCGCCAGCAGCCAACGGACAGCTAACACTGAAGCTTTCTTT
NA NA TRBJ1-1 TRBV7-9 CASSLMGGSNEAFF TGTGCCAGCAGCTTAATGGGGGGGAGTAATGAAGCTTTCTTT
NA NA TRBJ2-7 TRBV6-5 CASSYSGQGYNYEQYF TGTGCCAGCAGTTACTCAGGGCAGGGCTATAACTACGAGCAGTACTTC
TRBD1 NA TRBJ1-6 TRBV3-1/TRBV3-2 CASSPPGTGWNSPLHF TGTGCCAGCAGCCCCCCCGGGACAGGGTGGAATTCACCCCTCCACTTT
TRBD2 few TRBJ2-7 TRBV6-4 CASRPGTSGSYEQYF TGTGCCAGCAGACCGGGGACTAGCGGGAGTTACGAGCAGTACTTC
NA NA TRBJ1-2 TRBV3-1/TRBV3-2 CASSQDCPHNYGYTF TGTGCCAGCAGCCAAGATTGCCCCCATAACTATGGCTACACCTTC
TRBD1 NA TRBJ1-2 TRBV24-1 CATSDWSTGEDYGYTF TGTGCCACCAGTGATTGGTCGACAGGGGAAGACTATGGCTACACCTTC
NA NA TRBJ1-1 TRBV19 CASRPITENTEAFF TGTGCCAGTAGACCTATTACAGAGAACACTGAAGCTTTCTTT
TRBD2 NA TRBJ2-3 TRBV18 CASSPSPFTTSGDTQYF TGTGCCAGCTCACCGTCTCCCTTTACGACTAGCGGAGATACGCAGTATTTT
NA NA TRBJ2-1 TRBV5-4 CASSPRDPSSNEQFF TGTGCCAGCAGCCCCCGGGACCCCTCCTCGAATGAGCAGTTCTTC
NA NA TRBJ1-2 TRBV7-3 CASSSDSNYGYTF TGTGCCAGCAGCTCCGACAGCAACTATGGCTACACCTTC